A selection of T cell receptor beta chains follows, all from one sample in a study of blood T cell repertoires in COVID-19. The assay was immunoSEQ multiplex PCR, and TCRdb's table has in-frame clones only and misses some. Of a few hundred thousand clones detected, more than 85% appear once; the ten largest clones hold less than 20%. Sequencing used PBMCs or T cells enriched from blood (not recorded which). The receptor source for this set is a woman in her twenties or thirties who had recovered from COVID-19. CDR3s include the opening cysteine and the closing phenylalanine or tryptophan. Each record gives: D gene, clone size, J gene, V gene, CDR3 DNA, CDR3 protein. The D gene is left open where the match is weak. A clone size is listed for some rows: how often the clone was seen (once, few, many), or a class if it is expanded.

d_call: -; clone_size: -; j_call: TRBJ2-7; v_call: TRBV7-2; cdr3_nt: TGTGCCAGCAGCTCTGACAGGGATCGCGGGGCCTACGAGCAGTACTTC; cdr3_aa: CASSSDRDRGAYEQYF
d_call: -; clone_size: -; j_call: TRBJ2-3; v_call: TRBV9; cdr3_nt: TGTGCCAGCAGCTCCGACTACACAGATACGCAGTATTTT; cdr3_aa: CASSSDYTDTQYF
d_call: -; clone_size: -; j_call: TRBJ2-1; v_call: TRBV5-1; cdr3_nt: TGCGCCAGCAGCCACGATTACACTAGCTATGAGCAGTTCTTC; cdr3_aa: CASSHDYTSYEQFF
d_call: TRBD2; clone_size: -; j_call: TRBJ2-5; v_call: TRBV7-7; cdr3_nt: TGTGCTAGCAGCCTACAGCGGGGACCCCGAGAGACCCAGTACTTC; cdr3_aa: CASSLQRGPRETQYF
d_call: -; clone_size: -; j_call: TRBJ2-3; v_call: TRBV28; cdr3_nt: TGTGCCAGCAGTTTAACTCCCAATCATCCGCAGTATTTT; cdr3_aa: CASSLTPNHPQYF
d_call: TRBD2; clone_size: -; j_call: TRBJ2-1; v_call: TRBV9; cdr3_nt: TGTGCCAGCAGCGGACCGGGACTAGCTTTGCGTAATGAGCAGTTCTTC; cdr3_aa: CASSGPGLALRNEQFF
d_call: -; clone_size: -; j_call: TRBJ2-4; v_call: TRBV4-2; cdr3_nt: TGTGCCAGCAGCCAAGGAGGGCTCGCCAAAAACATTCAGTACTTC; cdr3_aa: CASSQGGLAKNIQYF
d_call: TRBD1; clone_size: -; j_call: TRBJ2-1; v_call: TRBV29-1; cdr3_nt: TGCAGCGGTTCCAGACAGGGTCTTCACAATGAGCAGTTCTTC; cdr3_aa: CSGSRQGLHNEQFF
d_call: -; clone_size: -; j_call: TRBJ1-1; v_call: TRBV28; cdr3_nt: TGTGCCAGCAGTCCTCCGGGACAAAAGAACACTGAAGCTTTCTTT; cdr3_aa: CASSPPGQKNTEAFF
d_call: -; clone_size: -; j_call: TRBJ1-1; v_call: TRBV10-3; cdr3_nt: TGTGCCATCAGTGAGTCAGGGGGGAACACTGAAGCTTTCTTT; cdr3_aa: CAISESGGNTEAFF
d_call: -; clone_size: -; j_call: TRBJ1-1; v_call: TRBV28; cdr3_nt: TGTGCCAGCAGTTTCCCGGGGGGGGCTGGGACTGAAGCTTTCTTT; cdr3_aa: CASSFPGGAGTEAFF
d_call: -; clone_size: -; j_call: TRBJ2-1; v_call: TRBV5-1; cdr3_nt: TGCGCCAGCAGGCCTCACACAGACAATGAGCAGTTCTTC; cdr3_aa: CASRPHTDNEQFF
d_call: -; clone_size: -; j_call: TRBJ2-1; v_call: TRBV6-5; cdr3_nt: TGTGCCAGCAGTTTCCGTCGGTACAATGAGCAGTTCTTC; cdr3_aa: CASSFRRYNEQFF
d_call: TRBD2; clone_size: -; j_call: TRBJ2-3; v_call: TRBV5-1; cdr3_nt: TGCGCCAGCACCCCAGGGGCGGGGGGCGGTCCAGATACGCAGTATTTT; cdr3_aa: CASTPGAGGGPDTQYF
d_call: TRBD2; clone_size: -; j_call: TRBJ2-3; v_call: TRBV3-1/TRBV3-2; cdr3_nt: TGTGCCAGCAGCCTTAGCGGGGGCCGCGTGGATACGCAGTATTTT; cdr3_aa: CASSLSGGRVDTQYF
d_call: TRBD1; clone_size: few; j_call: TRBJ1-2; v_call: TRBV6-5; cdr3_nt: TGTGCCAGCAGTCGCCGACAGGGCTATGGCTACACCTTC; cdr3_aa: CASSRRQGYGYTF
d_call: TRBD1; clone_size: -; j_call: TRBJ2-1; v_call: TRBV28; cdr3_nt: TGTGCCAGCAGTCTAGGACAGGGGCCCTACAATGAGCAGTTCTTC; cdr3_aa: CASSLGQGPYNEQFF
d_call: TRBD2; clone_size: -; j_call: TRBJ2-3; v_call: TRBV5-1; cdr3_nt: TGCGCCAGCAGCTTTCCCAGCGGGAGTGGAAGCACAGATACGCAGTATTTT; cdr3_aa: CASSFPSGSGSTDTQYF
d_call: -; clone_size: -; j_call: TRBJ1-1; v_call: TRBV9; cdr3_nt: TGTGCCAGCAGCGTCTCAGGGGTAATCACTGAAGCTTTCTTT; cdr3_aa: CASSVSGVITEAFF
d_call: TRBD1; clone_size: once; j_call: TRBJ1-1; v_call: TRBV4-2; cdr3_nt: TGTGCCAGCAGGCCCCCCGGGACAGGGAACACTGAAGCTTTCTTT; cdr3_aa: CASRPPGTGNTEAFF
d_call: TRBD1; clone_size: -; j_call: TRBJ2-5; v_call: TRBV5-1; cdr3_nt: TGCGCCACGGCCGGGACAGGGACTGGCGAGACCCAGTACTTC; cdr3_aa: CATAGTGTGETQYF
d_call: TRBD1; clone_size: -; j_call: TRBJ1-6; v_call: TRBV28; cdr3_nt: TGTGCCAGCAGTTTAGGCCCGGGACAGGGATTGGATTCACCCCTCCACTTT; cdr3_aa: CASSLGPGQGLDSPLHF
d_call: TRBD2; clone_size: -; j_call: TRBJ2-1; v_call: TRBV3-1/TRBV3-2; cdr3_nt: TGTGCCAGCAGCCAAGAAAGGGAGGGCGGGGAGCAGTTCTTC; cdr3_aa: CASSQEREGGEQFF
d_call: -; clone_size: -; j_call: TRBJ1-4; v_call: TRBV28; cdr3_nt: TGTGCCAGCCTTTCACGGTTCGGGAGGAATGAAAAACTGTTTTTT; cdr3_aa: CASLSRFGRNEKLFF
d_call: -; clone_size: -; j_call: TRBJ2-5; v_call: TRBV19; cdr3_nt: TGTGCCAGTAGTATTGGTCTAGGAAACAATGGGGAGACCCAGTACTTC; cdr3_aa: CASSIGLGNNGETQYF
d_call: -; clone_size: -; j_call: TRBJ1-2; v_call: TRBV12-3/TRBV12-4; cdr3_nt: TGTGCCAGCAGTACCCAGGTTTTTAATGGCTACACCTTC; cdr3_aa: CASSTQVFNGYTF
d_call: -; clone_size: -; j_call: TRBJ2-7; v_call: TRBV12-3/TRBV12-4; cdr3_nt: TGTGCCAGCAGTGTAACAGGCGAGCAGTACTTC; cdr3_aa: CASSVTGEQYF
d_call: TRBD2; clone_size: -; j_call: TRBJ2-7; v_call: TRBV6-5; cdr3_nt: TGTGCCAGCAGCACACTAGCGGGAGCCTACGAGCAGTACTTC; cdr3_aa: CASSTLAGAYEQYF
d_call: -; clone_size: -; j_call: TRBJ1-2; v_call: TRBV11-2; cdr3_nt: TGTGCCAGCAGACTACCGGCTAACTATGGCTACACCTTC; cdr3_aa: CASRLPANYGYTF
d_call: -; clone_size: -; j_call: TRBJ2-1; v_call: TRBV5-1; cdr3_nt: TGCGCCAGCAGCTCGGGAACTAGCAGCTCCTACAATGAGCAGTTCTTC; cdr3_aa: CASSSGTSSSYNEQFF
d_call: -; clone_size: -; j_call: TRBJ1-1; v_call: TRBV30; cdr3_nt: TGTGCCTGGAGTGGACAGATGAACACTGAAGCTTTCTTT; cdr3_aa: CAWSGQMNTEAFF
d_call: -; clone_size: -; j_call: TRBJ2-2; v_call: TRBV12-1; cdr3_nt: TGTGCCAGCAGCCCGGGCCGACCGGGACTTTGTTTTACCGGGGAGCTGTTTTTT; cdr3_aa: CASSPGRPGLCFTGELFF
d_call: -; clone_size: -; j_call: TRBJ2-7; v_call: TRBV6-1; cdr3_nt: TGTGCCAGCAGTGAATCCTGGGCTGCCGAGCAGTACTTC; cdr3_aa: CASSESWAAEQYF
d_call: TRBD1; clone_size: -; j_call: TRBJ1-1; v_call: TRBV6-4; cdr3_nt: TGTGCCAGGGAGGGGACAGTCAATGAAGCTTTCTTT; cdr3_aa: CAREGTVNEAFF
d_call: -; clone_size: -; j_call: TRBJ1-2; v_call: TRBV5-8; cdr3_nt: TGTGCCAGCAGCCTAGGACAGCTTCTAAACTATGGCTACACCTTC; cdr3_aa: CASSLGQLLNYGYTF
d_call: -; clone_size: -; j_call: TRBJ1-5; v_call: TRBV18; cdr3_nt: TGTGCCAGCTCACCACTCTCGGGTCAGCCCCAGCATTTT; cdr3_aa: CASSPLSGQPQHF
d_call: -; clone_size: -; j_call: TRBJ2-3; v_call: TRBV5-1; cdr3_nt: TGCGCCAGCAGCTTGGCCGGCACAGATACGCAGTATTTT; cdr3_aa: CASSLAGTDTQYF
d_call: TRBD1; clone_size: -; j_call: TRBJ1-2; v_call: TRBV6-1; cdr3_nt: TGTGCCAGCAGTGAAGCTGGGACAGACGGCTACACCTTC; cdr3_aa: CASSEAGTDGYTF
d_call: TRBD2; clone_size: -; j_call: TRBJ2-1; v_call: TRBV6-6; cdr3_nt: TGTGCCAGCAGTTACTCGAGCGGGGGGGCCAAAAATGAGCAGTTCTTC; cdr3_aa: CASSYSSGGAKNEQFF
d_call: TRBD2; clone_size: -; j_call: TRBJ2-4; v_call: TRBV7-2; cdr3_nt: TGTGCCAGCAGCTTCGGTACTAGCGGGAGGGACATTCAGTACTTC; cdr3_aa: CASSFGTSGRDIQYF
d_call: TRBD1; clone_size: -; j_call: TRBJ2-3; v_call: TRBV18; cdr3_nt: TGTGCCAGCTCAACGACAGGGGCCGATACGCAGTATTTT; cdr3_aa: CASSTTGADTQYF
d_call: -; clone_size: once; j_call: TRBJ2-1; v_call: TRBV2; cdr3_nt: TGTGCCAGCTCCTCAATCCGGGACTTAAACAATGAGCAGTTCTTC; cdr3_aa: CASSSIRDLNNEQFF